The next 5 T cell receptor beta chains were all read from a single sample in a study of cytomegalovirus exposure and HLA in healthy donors. Primers included in the PCR were 60 Vbeta and 13 Jbeta primers. TCRdb's table, derived via immunoSEQ multiplex PCR, lists solely in-frame clones and lacks some. This sample has 100,000 to 150,000 clones, with 75% to 90% found just once. Sequencing used PBMCs. Every receptor here comes from a man between 50 and 59 years old in good health and CMV-seronegative.

This clone turned up a few times. The chain employs TRBV6-6 and TRBJ2-3; TRBD1 aligns across 9 bases. Germline CDR1 reads MNHNY; CDR2 reads SVGAGI (reference sequence). The CDR3 spans 16 residues. V shed 4 bases, J shed 5 bases, and the junction held 10 bases outside the gene matches. The CDR3 reads CASSSPRDRVLDTQYF. The CDR3 nucleotides read TGTGCCAGCAGTTCCCCCCGGGACAGGGTCTTAGATACGCAGTATTTT.

The chain couples TRBV5-1 to TRBJ1-2; no clear D. Germline V gene lookup returns CDR1 SGHRS and CDR2 YFSETQ. Trimming removed 0 bases from V and 2 bases from J, with 8 bases in between. CDR3 size: 14 residues. The CDR3 protein is CASSLDHRNYGYTF. The CDR3, as DNA: TGCGCCAGCAGCTTGGATCACAGAAACTATGGCTACACCTTC. Using reference TRBV5-1 and TRBJ1-2 for the parts outside the CDR3, the full variable domain is KAGVTQTPRYLIKTRGQQVTLSCSPISGHRSVSWYQQTPGQGLQFLFEYFSETQRNKGNFPGRFSGRQFSNSRSEMNVSTLELGDSALYLCASSLDHRNYGYTFGSGTRLTVV.

The rearrangement uses TRBV7-9 and TRBJ2-7; 10 bases are a match to TRBD1. This CDR3 contains 15 residues. CDR1 SEHNR and CDR2 FQNEAQ come from the germline V gene (reference sequence). Trimming took 2 bases from V and 4 from J; bases not matched to a gene: 5. The CDR3 reads CASSLTGQGSYEQYF. The CDR3 DNA reads as TGTGCCAGCAGCTTAACGGGACAGGGGTCATACGAGCAGTACTTC.

This clone was seen just once. The rearrangement links TRBV19 to TRBJ1-1; D is unresolved. The germline gives CDR1 LNHDA, CDR2 SQIVND (reference sequence). The CDR3 spans 13 residues. Trimming left V 8 bases short and J 2 bases short, with 12 bases between. CDR3 DNA: TGTGCCAGTGACTCAGGAGGAAACACTGAAGCTTTCTTT. This translates into CASDSGGNTEAFF.

CDR3 nucleotide sequence: TGTGCCAGCAGTCTTCGACAGGGCCAAAATCAGCCCCAGCATTTT. Translating gives CASSLRQGQNQPQHF. The chain is built from TRBV6-6 and TRBJ1-5; 7 bases line up with TRBD1. The germline V gene encodes CDR1 MNHNY and CDR2 SVGAGI (reference sequence). V lost 5 bases to trimming and J lost 4 bases; unmatched junction nucleotides: 8. CDR3 length: 15 residues.